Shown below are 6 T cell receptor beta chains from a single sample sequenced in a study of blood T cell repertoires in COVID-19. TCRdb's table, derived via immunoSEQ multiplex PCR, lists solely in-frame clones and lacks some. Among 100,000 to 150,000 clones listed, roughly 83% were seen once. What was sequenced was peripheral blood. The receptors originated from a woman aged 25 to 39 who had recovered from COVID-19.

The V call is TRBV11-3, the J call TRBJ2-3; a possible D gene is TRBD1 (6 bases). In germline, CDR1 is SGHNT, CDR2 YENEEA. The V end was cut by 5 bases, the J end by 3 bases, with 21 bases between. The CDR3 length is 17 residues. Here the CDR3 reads CASSPGAGQWKTDTQYF. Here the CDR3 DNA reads TGTGCCAGCAGCCCAGGGGCCGGACAGTGGAAAACAGATACGCAGTATTTT. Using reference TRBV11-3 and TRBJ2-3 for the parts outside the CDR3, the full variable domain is EAGVVQSPRYKIIEKKQPVAFWCNPISGHNTLYWYLQNLGQGPELLIRYENEEAVDDSQLPKDRFSAERLKGVDSTLKIQPAELGDSAVYLCASSPGAGQWKTDTQYFGPGTRLTVL.

The CDR3: CASSPWLAGDSTDTQYF. The CDR3 DNA sequence: TGTGCCAGCAGCCCATGGCTAGCGGGGGACAGCACAGATACGCAGTATTTT. The chain is built from TRBV5-8 and TRBJ2-3; 10 bases match TRBD2. Germline assignment: CDR1 SGHTS and CDR2 YDEGEE. Trimming took 4 bases from V and 0 from J; bases not matched to a gene: 8. The CDR3 loop spans 17 amino acids.

This CDR3 is CAWSRGPEAFF. In DNA, the CDR3 is TGTGCCTGGAGTCGAGGCCCTGAAGCTTTCTTT. The gene calls are TRBV30 and TRBJ1-1; no clear D gene. CDR3 length: 11 amino acids. Trimming removed 2 bases at V and 6 bases at J, with 7 bases between. Germline lookup yields CDR1 GTSNPN and CDR2 SVGIG (reference sequence).

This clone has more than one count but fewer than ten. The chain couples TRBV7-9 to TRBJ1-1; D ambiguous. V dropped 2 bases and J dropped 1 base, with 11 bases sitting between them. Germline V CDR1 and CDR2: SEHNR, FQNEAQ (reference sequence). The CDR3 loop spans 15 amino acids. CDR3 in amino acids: CASSLTTNKNTEAFF. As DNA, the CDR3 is TGTGCCAGCAGCTTAACGACAAATAAGAACACTGAAGCTTTCTTT.

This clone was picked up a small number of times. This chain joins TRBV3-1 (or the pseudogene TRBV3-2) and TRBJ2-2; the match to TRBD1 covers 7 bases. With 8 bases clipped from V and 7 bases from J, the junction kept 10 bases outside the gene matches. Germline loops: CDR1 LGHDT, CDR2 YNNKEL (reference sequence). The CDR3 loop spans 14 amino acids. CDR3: CASGRTGFVGELFF. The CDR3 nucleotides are TGTGCCAGCGGGCGGACAGGATTCGTCGGGGAGCTGTTTTTT.

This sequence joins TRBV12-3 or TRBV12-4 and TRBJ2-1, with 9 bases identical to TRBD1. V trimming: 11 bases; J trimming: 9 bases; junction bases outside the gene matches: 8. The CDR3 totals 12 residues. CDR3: CAGGTGSGEQFF. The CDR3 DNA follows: TGTGCCGGCGGGACAGGGTCCGGTGAGCAGTTCTTC.